These T cell receptor beta chains were read from a single sample in a study of read filtering for tumor transcriptome and immune sequencing. TCRdb passed the reads through MiXCR, listing each CDR3 protein once. The sample has 57,000 or so distinct CDR3 sequences; about a fifth are singletons. Sequences were obtained from a population of CD138-negative cells sorted from bone marrow. The receptors were gathered from a donor over 35 with multiple myeloma. Each CDR3 is given with its conserved first and last residue.

j_gene: TRBJ1-1
v_gene: TRBV7-6
len: 13
CDR3aa: CASSLGENTEAFF

j_gene: TRBJ2-5
v_gene: TRBV7-9
len: 15
CDR3aa: CASRPWDRDEETQYF

j_gene: TRBJ2-3
v_gene: TRBV2
len: 14
CDR3aa: CASSAGRNTDTQYF

j_gene: TRBJ2-1
v_gene: TRBV6-5
len: 14
CDR3aa: CASSYSGTYNEQFF

j_gene: TRBJ1-1
v_gene: TRBV10-3
len: 12
CDR3aa: CAISQRGVEAFF

j_gene: TRBJ2-2
v_gene: TRBV7-3
len: 12
CDR3aa: CASNRGTGELFF

j_gene: TRBJ2-7
v_gene: TRBV28
len: 12
CDR3aa: CASSLQLGEQYF

j_gene: TRBJ2-3
v_gene: TRBV11-2
len: 16
CDR3aa: CASSPQRKPFTDTQYF

j_gene: TRBJ2-7
v_gene: TRBV7-9
len: 14
CDR3aa: CASSPGTGGYEQYF

j_gene: TRBJ1-1
v_gene: TRBV11-3
len: 11
CDR3aa: CASTRQDEAFF

j_gene: TRBJ2-1
v_gene: TRBV5-4
len: 12
CDR3aa: CASRSVVEEQFF

j_gene: TRBJ2-1
v_gene: TRBV5-1
len: 15
CDR3aa: CASSLTSGAYNEQFF

j_gene: TRBJ1-2
v_gene: TRBV20-1
len: 14
CDR3aa: CSARDGGSADGYTF

j_gene: TRBJ2-2
v_gene: TRBV29-1
len: 14
CDR3aa: CSVPGGLSTGELFF

j_gene: TRBJ2-1
v_gene: TRBV7-9
len: 17
CDR3aa: CASSSPHRTGQIDEQFF

j_gene: TRBJ2-5
v_gene: TRBV29-1
len: 12
CDR3aa: CSALALQETQYF

j_gene: TRBJ2-1
v_gene: TRBV28
len: 15
CDR3aa: CASSYSGRVHNEQFF

j_gene: TRBJ2-1
v_gene: TRBV20-1
len: 14
CDR3aa: CSASPRALYNEQFF

j_gene: TRBJ2-3
v_gene: TRBV4-1
len: 17
CDR3aa: CASSQEAGAGVSDTQYF

j_gene: TRBJ2-5
v_gene: TRBV10-3
len: 11
CDR3aa: CAIRNSETQYF

j_gene: TRBJ1-5
v_gene: TRBV7-8
len: 16
CDR3aa: CASSLRDTASNQPQHF

j_gene: TRBJ2-2
v_gene: TRBV10-3
len: 13
CDR3aa: CANRDTNTGELFF

j_gene: TRBJ2-3
v_gene: TRBV20-1
len: 14
CDR3aa: CSAIGPGTTDTQYF

j_gene: TRBJ1-1
v_gene: TRBV29-1
len: 12
CDR3aa: CSVGRMNTEAFF